What follows are 28 T cell receptor beta chains derived from one specimen sequenced in a study of blood T cell repertoires in COVID-19. The table came from immunoSEQ multiplex PCR; TCRdb's copy has only in-frame clones and leaves some out. The data show approximately 250,000 clones, with more than 75% seen just once and over 5.5% held by the top ten. The sample taken for sequencing was peripheral blood. These receptors all come from a woman of 80 years or more with COVID-19, enrolled during active disease.

The genes are TRBV15 and TRBJ2-7, with 8 bases matching TRBD1. Germline values: CDR1 LNHNV, CDR2 YYDKDF (reference sequence). The CDR3 totals 15 residues. V was clipped by 2 bases and J by 5 bases; unmatched bases: 8. The CDR3 loop reads CATSRFGQGLNEQYF. As DNA, the CDR3 is TGTGCCACCAGCAGATTTGGACAGGGTCTGAACGAGCAGTACTTC.

The V gene is TRBV7-9, the J gene TRBJ1-3; TRBD1 agrees at 10 bases. This CDR3 has 14 amino acids. CDR1 is SEHNR and CDR2 is FQNEAQ in the germline V gene (reference sequence). Trimming cost V 5 bases and J 6 bases; bases outside gene matches: 4. The CDR3 DNA is TGTGCCAGCAGCCCGGGACAGGGGACAAACACCATATATTTT. This sequence encodes CASSPGQGTNTIYF.

V gene TRBV3-1 (or the pseudogene TRBV3-2) combines with J gene TRBJ2-7; a possible D gene is TRBD2 (6 bases). Trimming shortened V by 4 bases and J by 6 bases, and 13 bases separated the two germline ends. The CDR3 extends over 13 amino acids. Per the germline V gene, CDR1 is LGHDT and CDR2 is YNNKEL (reference sequence). The CDR3 DNA reads as TGTGCCAGCAGCCTCCTGGGGGGACTCGAGCAGTACTTC. Translated, it gives CASSLLGGLEQYF.

There are a few counts of this clone. The chain employs TRBV18 and TRBJ2-3, with 9 nucleotides matching TRBD2. The CDR3 consists of 16 residues. Per the germline V gene, CDR1 is KGHSH and CDR2 is LQKENI. Trimming removed 5 bases from V and 0 bases from J; junction bases left unmatched: 6. In DNA form, the CDR3 reads TGTGCCAGCTCATCACGACTAGCGGACAGCACAGATACGCAGTATTTT. Protein sequence: CASSSRLADSTDTQYF.

This chain connects TRBV5-1 to TRBJ1-1; 7 nucleotides agree with TRBD1. Trimming at V came to 4 bases and at J to 2 bases, leaving 8 bases not matched to a gene. CDR1 is SGHRS and CDR2 is YFSETQ in the germline V gene. There are 15 residues in the CDR3. This CDR3 is CASSPSGTVNTEAFF. DNA for the CDR3: TGCGCCAGCAGCCCTTCCGGGACAGTCAACACTGAAGCTTTCTTT. Combining the CDR3 with reference TRBV5-1 and TRBJ1-1 gives the whole variable domain KAGVTQTPRYLIKTRGQQVTLSCSPISGHRSVSWYQQTPGQGLQFLFEYFSETQRNKGNFPGRFSGRQFSNSRSEMNVSTLELGDSALYLCASSPSGTVNTEAFFGQGTRLTVV.

The J gene is TRBJ1-5, the V gene TRBV19, with TRBD1 identical over 10 bases. The CDR3 contains 14 residues. V was clipped by 9 bases and J by 4 bases; unmatched bases: 6. From germline, CDR1 is LNHDA and CDR2 SQIVND (reference sequence). The CDR3: CASRQGASNQPQHF. The CDR3 DNA reads TGTGCCAGCAGACAGGGGGCTTCTAATCAGCCCCAGCATTTT.

V usage is TRBV5-1 and J usage is TRBJ2-3; 12 nucleotides agree with TRBD2. V trimming: 2 bases; J trimming: 4 bases; junction bases outside the gene matches: 5. Germline V gene sequence: CDR1 SGHRS, CDR2 YFSETQ. The CDR3 has 16 residues. The CDR3: CASSFPLAGGSDTQYF. For the CDR3, the DNA is TGCGCCAGCAGCTTCCCACTAGCGGGGGGTTCAGATACGCAGTATTTT.

The V call is TRBV23-1, the J call TRBJ2-7; 9 positions agree with TRBD1. TRBV23-1 is filed as an ORF, its function uncertain. The trim removed 6 bases at V and 0 bases at J, leaving 12 bases unmatched. The CDR3 is 17 amino acids. As DNA, the CDR3 is TGCGCCAGCAGCCCAAGACAGGGGGTGTCTAGCTCCTACGAGCAGTACGTC. Translating it yields CASSPRQGVSSSYEQYV.

The rearrangement uses TRBV5-5 and TRBJ2-7; D is ambiguous. Between the trimmed V and J ends, which lost 0 bases and 6 bases, there was a span of 7 bases. The length of the CDR3 is 12 residues. Germline-derived CDR1 and CDR2 are SGHKS and YYEKEE (reference sequence). The CDR3 region has the DNA TGTGCCAGCAGCTTGGATCTACTCGAGCAGTACGTC. Encoded protein: CASSLDLLEQYV.

The chain employs TRBV7-2 and TRBJ2-3, with TRBD2 matching over 7 bases. The CDR3 contains 15 residues. Looked up from germline, CDR1 is SGHTA and CDR2 is FQGNSA. Germline trimming cut 3 bases from V and 0 bases from J; bases unmatched to any gene: 3. The DNA of the CDR3 is TGTGCCAGCAGCTTTCCTAGCGGTAGCACAGATACGCAGTATTTT. It yields the protein CASSFPSGSTDTQYF.

V is TRBV7-2 and J is TRBJ2-3; D remains unclear. The CDR3 spans 12 residues. Germline V gene sequence: CDR1 SGHTA, CDR2 FQGNSA. V was pared by 7 bases and J by 2 bases, with 7 bases between. The CDR3 coding sequence is TGTGCCAGCACCACATACACAGATACGCAGTATTTT. It yields the protein CASTTYTDTQYF.

V is TRBV29-1 and J is TRBJ2-3, with D perhaps TRBD2 (6 bases). The CDR3 is 16 residues long. Germline CDR1 and CDR2: SQVTM and ANQGSEA. V was cut by 4 bases and J by 1 base, with 18 bases left in between. CDR3 residues: CSVGGRGERGTDTQYF. Written as DNA, the CDR3 is TGCAGCGTTGGAGGACGGGGTGAGCGGGGCACAGATACGCAGTATTTT.

Comments on this clone: A read error may produce the germline difference seen at one junction end. The rearrangement uses TRBV3-1 (or the pseudogene TRBV3-2) and TRBJ1-4, with unresolved D. There are 13 residues in the CDR3. Per the germline V gene, CDR1 is LGHDT and CDR2 is YNNKEL (reference sequence). The CDR3 DNA reads as TGTGCCAGCAGCCAAGTGGGAGATAGGCCTAGCGTTTTT. It yields the protein CASSQVGDRPSVF.

CDR3: CAWGGTGKQYF. CDR3 DNA sequence: TGTGCCTGGGGAGGGACCGGGAAGCAGTACTTC. The chain links TRBV30 to TRBJ2-7, with D possibly matching TRBD2 (6 bases). Germline V gene lookup returns CDR1 GTSNPN and CDR2 SVGIG (reference sequence). Trimming left V 5 bases short and J 8 bases short, with 13 bases between. The CDR3 sequence is 11 residues long. The entire variable domain, with the rest obtained from reference TRBV30 and TRBJ2-7, is as follows: SQTIHQWPATLVQPVGSPLSLECTVEGTSNPNLYWYRQAAGRGLQLLFYSVGIGQISSEVPQNLSASRPQDRQFILSSKKLLLSDSGFYLCAWGGTGKQYFGPGTRLTVT.

The J gene is TRBJ2-2, the V gene TRBV5-6, with 11 positions matching TRBD2. Losses at the gene ends were 4 bases for V and 5 bases for J; bases not matched to a gene: 7. Germline V gene lookup returns CDR1 SGHDT and CDR2 YYEEEE. The CDR3 consists of 16 residues. The CDR3 here is CASSKLAGGPTGELFF. CDR3 DNA sequence: TGTGCCAGCAGCAAGCTAGCGGGGGGCCCAACCGGGGAGCTGTTTTTT.

This rearrangement joins TRBV28 to TRBJ1-3, with 8 bases fitting TRBD1. The junction had 12 bases not matched to a gene; V was cut back by 7 bases and J by 4 bases. The CDR3 runs 16 residues. Germline CDR1 is MDHEN and CDR2 is SYDVKM. In DNA form, the CDR3 reads TGTGCCAGCAACCCTCAGGGGGCGACGGAAGGAAACACCATATATTTT. Translating it yields CASNPQGATEGNTIYF.

The chain couples TRBV5-1 to TRBJ1-6; D ambiguous. Germline values: CDR1 SGHRS, CDR2 YFSETQ. The CDR3 sequence is 14 residues long. Trimming stripped 0 bases from V and 10 bases from J, with 11 bases between. CDR3 in DNA: TGCGCCAGCAGCTTGGACGGACTTGGATCACCCCTCCACTTT. This codes for CASSLDGLGSPLHF.

As to this clone: The sample carries other DNA sequences with the same CDR3. The chain recombines TRBV5-4 with TRBJ2-7; D gene ambiguous. The germline gives CDR1 SGHNT, CDR2 YYREEE (reference sequence). V lost 0 bases and J lost 3, with 10 bases in between. This CDR3 is 14 amino acids long. CDR3 in amino acids: CASSLAGTLYEQYF. DNA for the CDR3: TGTGCCAGCAGCTTGGCAGGCACCCTCTACGAGCAGTACTTC.

The chain combines TRBV5-1 with TRBJ1-2; D might be TRBD1 (6 bases). CDR3 length: 15 amino acids. V was cut by 0 bases and J by 4 bases, with 13 bases left in between. CDR1 is SGHRS, CDR2 YFSETQ, per germline. CDR3 nucleotide sequence: TGCGCCAGCAGCTTGGTCCAGGACAGTCCCTATGGCTACACCTTC. The encoded protein is CASSLVQDSPYGYTF.

The chain employs TRBV24-1 and TRBJ2-2; 14 positions match TRBD2. Germline lookup yields CDR1 KGHDR and CDR2 SFDVKD. The V segment lost 5 bases and the J segment 7 bases; nucleotides outside the gene matches: 8. The CDR3 spans 17 residues. CDR3 residues: CATSAATSGGAIGELFF. CDR3 DNA sequence: TGTGCCACCAGTGCCGCGACTAGCGGGGGGGCCATCGGGGAGCTGTTTTTT.

The genes are TRBV21-1 and TRBJ2-2; whether TRBD1, the table's D call, matches the DNA was not checked. TRBV21-1 is a listed pseudogene. The CDR3 runs to 13 residues. The CDR3 DNA reads TGTGCCAGCAGCATATCCAGAACCGGGGAGCTGTTTTTT. This codes for CASSISRTGELFF.

In regard to this clone: This sample also contains other DNA sequences that code for the same CDR3. The chain joins TRBV18 to TRBJ2-1; TRBD1 agrees at 10 bases. CDR1 and CDR2 (germline): KGHSH, LQKENI. V shed 3 bases and J 5 bases; nucleotides not matched to a gene: 1. This CDR3 spans 14 amino acids. The CDR3 here is CASSPGTGDNEQFF. In DNA, the CDR3 is TGTGCCAGCTCACCCGGGACAGGGGACAATGAGCAGTTCTTC.

The chain uses TRBV19 and TRBJ1-5, with unresolved D. The CDR3 runs 16 residues. Germline values: CDR1 LNHDA, CDR2 SQIVND (reference sequence). V lost 4 bases and J 0 bases, leaving 13 bases between the germline ends. In nucleotides, the CDR3 is TGTGCCAGTAGTACCCCGCCCGGGTATAGCAATCAGCCCCAGCATTTT. Protein: CASSTPPGYSNQPQHF.

V gene TRBV27 combines with J gene TRBJ2-7, with 7 bases fitting TRBD1. The CDR3 runs to 14 residues. J lost 5 bases, V lost 7 bases, and 11 bases had no gene match. Germline V gene sequence: CDR1 MNHEY, CDR2 SMNVEV (reference sequence). The CDR3 nucleotides are TGTGCCAGCATAGGGGGCTTCAGGGTCCACGAGCAGTACGTC. Amino acids: CASIGGFRVHEQYV.

This chain links TRBV10-3 with TRBJ2-7, with D perhaps TRBD1 (5 bases). Germline V gene sequence: CDR1 ENHRY, CDR2 SYGVKD. This CDR3 is 13 amino acids long. V was pared by 0 bases and J by 7 bases, with 10 bases between. DNA of the CDR3: TGTGCCATCAGTGAGTCCCAGGGCCGGGAGCAGTACGTC. Translating it yields CAISESQGREQYV.

V is TRBV5-1 and J is TRBJ2-3; 9 bases map to TRBD2. V shed 4 bases, J shed 2 bases, and the junction held 14 bases outside the gene matches. The CDR3 has 18 residues. Germline V CDR1 and CDR2: SGHRS, YFSETQ. In DNA form, the CDR3 reads TGCGCCAGCAGCGCCCCCCCCTCAGCGGGGGGACTCACAGATACGCAGTATTTT. It specifies CASSAPPSAGGLTDTQYF. Full variable domain (outside the CDR3, taken from reference TRBV5-1 and TRBJ2-3): KAGVTQTPRYLIKTRGQQVTLSCSPISGHRSVSWYQQTPGQGLQFLFEYFSETQRNKGNFPGRFSGRQFSNSRSEMNVSTLELGDSALYLCASSAPPSAGGLTDTQYFGPGTRLTVL.

This clone has just a few counts. The chain joins TRBV28 to TRBJ1-5; D gene ambiguous. Trimming cost V 7 bases and J 6 bases, with 13 bases left between them. Germline V gene data show CDR1 as MDHEN and CDR2 as SYDVKM. There are 13 residues in the CDR3. CDR3: CASKAANSQPQHF. CDR3 DNA: TGTGCCAGCAAAGCCGCGAATAGTCAGCCCCAGCATTTT.

This chain links TRBV5-1 with TRBJ1-6, with TRBD1 identical over 11 bases. Germline CDR1 SGHRS, CDR2 YFSETQ. This CDR3 has 15 residues. V lost 2 bases, J lost 7 bases, and 2 bases stayed unmatched. Here the CDR3 DNA reads TGCGCCAGCAGCTTAGGGACAGGGGGAAATTCACCCCTCCACTTT. Translation gives CASSLGTGGNSPLHF.